The sequence of this TCR beta chain was determined in a study of T cell clonotyping in hematopoietic cell transplantation. As for this clone: Its antigen is currently unknown.

Sequencing used immunoSEQ multiplex PCR; TCRdb keeps in-frame clones, though not all of them. The sample records roughly 16,000 clones, 93% being singletons. Specified time point: recipient sample about 28 days before transplant, after cytoreduction. Recipients were bled about 28 days pretransplant and at posttransplant days 30, 100, 180. Study-wide findings and caveats: Graft donor and pretransplant recipient Inverse Simpson Index values predicted broader posttransplant TCR diversity. Pathologically expanded recipient clonotypes increased progressively from day 30 to day 180 as diversity fell. At the given depth, recipient repertoires were over 95% de novo clonotypes.

Germline assignment: CDR1 MGHDK and CDR2 SYGVNS. V was pared by 4 bases and J by 6 bases, with 16 bases between. This CDR3 has 15 residues. The sequence was collected from a man aged 18 to 30 with biphenotypic leukemia. Some clones in this sample may be carry-over from other donors' samples. V and J are TRBV25-1 and TRBJ1-5; D might be TRBD1 (5 bases). Sequencing used peripheral blood mononuclear cells, obtained before stem cell transplant. The CDR3 sequence: CASSGSGSFAQPQHF. The CDR3 region has the DNA TGTGCCAGCAGTGGCTCAGGGTCTTTTGCTCAGCCCCAGCATTTT.